This T cell receptor (beta chain) was identified during a study of control samples from healthy donors and cancer patients. Worth noting for this clone: Sequence at one end of the junction differs from germline and may be a read error.

Germline V CDR1 and CDR2: MDHEN, SYDVKM. The CDR3 extends over 13 amino acids. Clones were sequenced by immunoSEQ multiplex PCR, and TCRdb holds only the in-frame ones, with some missing. This table holds about 180,000 clones, about 90% found once. This TCR came from a woman between 45 and 65 years old in good health. Sequencing was done on a sample of blood. The chain has TRBV28 and TRBJ2-1; 8 nucleotides align to TRBD2. This CDR3 is CASSFGQLADSVF. The CDR3 nucleotides are TGTGCCAGCAGTTTCGGGCAACTAGCGGACTCGGTCTTC.